This T cell receptor beta chain was recovered during a study of blood T cell repertoires in COVID-19. Study information: Some COVID-19 samples were acute and others convalescent; all came from the United States, Italy and Spain. In each case, the material was cDNA or gDNA derived from T cells, B-cell-depleted T cells, or PBMCs.

Authors' processing steps: Amplification from reference gene primers served as the basis for estimated nucleated cell counts. Clones were sequenced by immunoSEQ multiplex PCR, and TCRdb holds only the in-frame ones, with some missing. V and J calls and clone size are given by that table; D and trimming were obtained from the DNA. The top ten clones hold about 1.8% of a sample with about 92,000 clones, about nine tenths of them seen once. Germline V gene data show CDR1 as SGHRS and CDR2 as YFSETQ. V shed 0 bases, J shed 3 bases, and the junction held 16 bases outside the gene matches. The length of the CDR3 is 20 residues.

This TCR derives from a human donor with active COVID-19. The donor label of this sample is uncertain. V is TRBV5-1 and J is TRBJ2-1; TRBD1 matches at 9 bases. Sequencing was carried out using peripheral blood. The CDR3 DNA follows: TGCGCCAGCAGCTTGGTAGTTGGGACAGGGACTCTATCGTTCTACAATGAGCAGTTCTTC. As protein: CASSLVVGTGTLSFYNEQFF.